Listed here is a single TCR beta chain. The clone's antigen remains unknown. Within one base of it there is no much larger clone, and no base qualities were kept. TCRbeta CDR3 regions were amplified from genomic DNA using the immunoSEQ Assay, a bias-controlled multiplex PCR. Turning to the authors' computational methods: The number of nucleated cells in each sample was estimated by amplification of reference gene primers within the assay. To quantify the absolute abundance of each unique TCRbeta CDR3 rearrangement, sequence reads were collapsed and filtered. For each sample, productive Simpson clonality was calculated as the square root of Simpson's diversity index across productive rearrangements. In its TCRdb copy, this immuneACCESS table keeps in-frame sequences only and misses some clones. Where compared with another copy, unresolved V genes explain less than half of these, and the others have no known cause. V and J calls plus clone size are reproduced from that table; the DNA served to infer D and trimming. The sample table contains under 400,000 clones; only one count was recorded for almost 90% of them. The ten largest make up approximately 1% of the sample.

Enrolling through a virtual design, the prospective study's participants ranged in age from roughly 18 to 90 years and lived across 24 United States geographic areas. Cohort assignment in the prospective study relied on participant-reported clinical history from a screening survey and a study questionnaire. A participant counted as exposed if, within 2 weeks of entering the study, that participant had been in contact with someone who had a PCR-confirmed or clinician-diagnosed COVID-19 case. Mobile phlebotomists in the prospective study collected whole blood, serum and a nasopharyngeal or oropharyngeal swab from every participant. Participants in the prospective study had the option to provide additional blood draws and questionnaires over a roughly 2-month period. Prospective study blood samples were shipped either frozen or at room temperature before DNA extraction. Trimming leaves V shorter by 3 bases and J shorter by 0 bases, with the junction holding 10 bases beyond the gene matches. The germline V gene specifies MDHEN as CDR1 and SYDVKM as CDR2. The CDR3, cysteine through phenylalanine, is 18 amino acids long. The entry retains the CDR3 DNA only, 54 bases that are in frame from base 1.

This entry comes from a study of blood T cell repertoires in COVID-19 (dated by TCRdb to about 2020). General notes on the study: Samples covering the acute and convalescent phases of COVID-19 were provided by collaborators in the United States, Italy and Spain. Subjects who had been exposed to COVID-19, were actively infected with it, or had recovered from it provided the deeply sampled blood TCRbeta repertoires that made up the dataset. The sample metadata nearly always contained a de-identified subject ID, COVID-19 status, age in years and sex. The prospective study material was composed of cDNA or gDNA derived from T cells, B-cell-depleted T cells, or PBMCs. Samples came from the ongoing ImmuneRACE study (first 160 participants) plus 1,254 subjects from 6 global collaborators. The repertoires were made available in a free public database intended to serve as a resource for research on the immune response to SARS-CoV-2. Where available, HLA class I and class II types were obtained from metadata supplied by the sample provider rather than from assay-based typing. On the study overall, not on this receptor specifically: How much clinical and demographic metadata was included differed by source and by participant, and the metadata was provided uncurated.

The chain is encoded by TRBV28 joined to TRBJ1-4; TRBD1 matches 7 bases in the middle. Sequenced sample: PBMCs or T cells enriched from blood (not recorded which). The clonotype comes from a woman aged 25 to 39 who had been exposed to COVID-19. Read as DNA, the sequence is TGTGCCAGCAGTTTCCCGAGGGACAGCGATGCAACTAATGAAAAACTGTTTTTT. It is translated as CASSFPRDSDATNEKLFF.